This entry lists 24 T cell receptor beta chains sequenced from one sample in a study of blood T cell repertoires in COVID-19. Profiled with immunoSEQ multiplex PCR; TCRdb holds only in-frame clones, not every one. This table has fewer than 200,000 clones, about 89% appearing once. Sequenced: peripheral blood. These receptors all come from a man aged 18 to 29 who had recovered from COVID-19.

The chain uses TRBV2 and TRBJ2-2; TRBD2 aligns across 8 bases. V shed 8 bases and J 2 bases; nucleotides not matched to a gene: 4. Per germline, CDR1 SNHLY and CDR2 FYNNEI. The CDR3 covers 14 residues. CDR3 amino acids: CASRGGLNTGELFF. CDR3 sequence (DNA): TGTGCCAGCCGGGGGGGGCTCAACACCGGGGAGCTGTTTTTT.

V and J are TRBV6-6 and TRBJ1-5, with TRBD1 as a possible D gene (6 bases). The CDR3 covers 15 residues. Between the trimmed V and J ends, which lost 5 bases and 1 base, there was a span of 12 bases. Germline-derived CDR1 and CDR2 are MNHNY and SVGAGI (reference sequence). The CDR3 spells CASSTGQPSNQPQHF. For the CDR3, the DNA is TGTGCCAGCAGTACCGGACAGCCCAGCAATCAGCCCCAGCATTTT.

This clone has just one count. The rearrangement links TRBV29-1 to TRBJ2-1; 10 nucleotides match TRBD2. Trimming removed 2 bases from V and 4 bases from J; junction bases left unmatched: 8. Germline loops: CDR1 SQVTM, CDR2 ANQGSEA. The CDR3 is made up of 16 amino acids. CDR3 residues: CSVESGLAGVYNEQFF. The CDR3 DNA follows: TGCAGCGTTGAAAGCGGCCTAGCGGGAGTGTACAATGAGCAGTTCTTC.

The chain is built from TRBV19 and TRBJ1-5; tentative D call: TRBD1 (5 bases). Germline V lookup: CDR1 LNHDA, CDR2 SQIVND (reference sequence). The CDR3 extends over 15 amino acids. The V and J ends lost 5 bases and 9 bases respectively, with 20 bases between them. In nucleotides, the CDR3 is TGTGCCAGTAGTCCCCGCAGGGCCACAAACTCGCCCCAGCATTTT. As protein: CASSPRRATNSPQHF.

This clone was picked up a small number of times. The genes are TRBV11-2 and TRBJ2-7; D is unresolved. The CDR3 has 12 residues. The V gene lost 5 bases and the J gene lost 6 bases, with 11 bases spanning the gap. Germline loops: CDR1 SGHAT, CDR2 FQNNGV. CDR3 protein: CASSQPSPEQYF. CDR3 coding DNA: TGTGCCAGCAGCCAACCTAGTCCCGAGCAGTACTTC.

The chain is built from TRBV2 and TRBJ1-5, with TRBD1 matching 7 bases. This CDR3 comprises 15 residues. Germline loops: CDR1 SNHLY, CDR2 FYNNEI. Trimming took 5 bases from V and 2 from J; bases not matched to a gene: 6. The CDR3 sequence: CASSRDSARNQPQHF. The CDR3 DNA reads TGTGCCAGCAGTAGGGACAGCGCCCGCAATCAGCCCCAGCATTTT.

The V call is TRBV27, the J call TRBJ2-6, with a tentative D call TRBD1 (6 bases). CDR3 length: 16 residues. Trimming stripped 7 bases from V and 0 bases from J, with 13 bases between. The germline CDR1 and CDR2 sequences are MNHEY and SMNVEV (reference sequence). Here the CDR3 DNA reads TGTGCCAGCATGGGCAGGGGTGTCTCTGGGGCCAACGTCCTGACTTTC. Residues: CASMGRGVSGANVLTF.

The chain links TRBV6-2 or TRBV6-3 to TRBJ2-6; perhaps TRBD2 as D (6 bases). Germline V gene sequence: CDR1 MNHEY, CDR2 SVGEGT. Trimming shortened V by 5 bases and J by 0 bases, and 8 bases separated the two germline ends. The CDR3 consists of 15 residues. The CDR3 here is CASSGGLSGANVLTF. The CDR3 nucleotides read TGTGCCAGCAGTGGGGGACTCTCTGGGGCCAACGTCCTGACTTTC.

This chain links TRBV15 with TRBJ2-1; TRBD2 is a possible D gene (6 bases). This CDR3 has 14 residues. Germline V gene lookup returns CDR1 LNHNV and CDR2 YYDKDF (reference sequence). V lost 6 bases and J lost 5, with 14 bases in between. CDR3 in amino acids: CATRALGLNNEQFF. The CDR3 coding sequence is TGTGCCACCAGGGCGTTGGGACTCAACAATGAGCAGTTCTTC.

The chain recombines TRBV12-3 or TRBV12-4 with TRBJ2-2; D may be TRBD2 (6 bases). Trimming cost V 8 bases and J 5 bases, with 9 bases left between them. CDR3 length equals 12 residues. CDR3 coding DNA: TGTGCCAGCGCCCGGGGGACCGGGGAGCTGTTTTTT. Protein sequence: CASARGTGELFF.

This clone was seen more than once but under ten times. This chain uses TRBV28 with TRBJ1-1, with a possible D match to TRBD1 (6 bases). The V end lost 2 bases, the J end lost 0 bases, and 16 bases lay between the germline ends. The length of the CDR3 is 17 residues. CDR1 is MDHEN, CDR2 SYDVKM, per germline. This CDR3 is CASSLVLVQGLNTEAFF. The CDR3 bases are TGTGCCAGCAGTTTAGTTTTAGTGCAGGGGTTGAACACTGAAGCTTTCTTT.

The CDR3, as DNA: TGTGCCAGCAGTGAAGTCTCTGAAGCTTTCTTT. It codes for CASSEVSEAFF. The gene calls are TRBV6-1 and TRBJ1-1; D call uncertain. The CDR3 length is 11 residues. V lost 1 base and J 6 bases, leaving 3 bases between the germline ends. The V gene's germline CDR1 is MNHNS and CDR2 SASEGT.

V and J are TRBV12-3 or TRBV12-4 and TRBJ2-7; D is possibly TRBD2 (6 bases). V was clipped by 6 bases and J by 7 bases, with 16 bases between them. The CDR3 has 13 residues. CDR3 coding DNA: TGTGCCAGCAGCCTCCGGGAGTTAGAAGAGCAGTACTTC. This sequence encodes CASSLRELEEQYF.

The rearrangement links TRBV19 to TRBJ1-1, with D perhaps matching TRBD1 (6 bases). The CDR3 runs 13 residues. The V gene lost 7 bases and the J gene lost 7 bases, with 16 bases spanning the gap. CDR1 is LNHDA and CDR2 is SQIVND in the germline V gene (reference sequence). In DNA form, the CDR3 reads TGTGCCAGTATGAGGGGGGGGCAAGGTGAAGCTTTCTTT. Protein sequence: CASMRGGQGEAFF.

The rearrangement joins TRBV30 to TRBJ2-3; D remains ambiguous. Deletions cut 2 bases from V and 9 bases from J, with 9 bases between. The CDR3 runs 11 residues. Germline V gene data show CDR1 as GTSNPN and CDR2 as SVGIG (reference sequence). CDR3 nucleotide sequence: TGTGCCTGGAGTTTTGAGGCAACGCAGTATTTT. As protein: CAWSFEATQYF.

The CDR3 nucleotides read TGTGCCAGTAGTATAGCCGGGACAGGCATCTACGAGCAGTACTTC. Translation: CASSIAGTGIYEQYF. The V call is TRBV19, the J call TRBJ2-7; 8 nucleotides line up with TRBD1. Germline CDR1 reads LNHDA; CDR2 reads SQIVND (reference sequence). The junction had 5 bases not matched to a gene; V was cut back by 1 base and J by 3 bases. The CDR3 runs 15 residues.

The chain employs TRBV6-1 and TRBJ1-5, with D perhaps TRBD1 (6 bases). The V gene's germline CDR1 is MNHNS and CDR2 SASEGT. V lost 3 bases to trimming and J lost 8 bases, with 17 bases between them. The CDR3 spans 15 residues. Here the CDR3 DNA reads TGTGCCAGCAGTGATAACAGGGCCAGTGGGAAGCCCCAGCATTTT. Its protein product is CASSDNRASGKPQHF.

The rearrangement uses TRBV19 and TRBJ2-7, with 10 nucleotides matching TRBD1. Trimming at V came to 0 bases and at J to 3 bases, leaving 8 bases not matched to a gene. Germline loops: CDR1 LNHDA, CDR2 SQIVND (reference sequence). The CDR3 extends over 17 amino acids. The CDR3 loop is CASSIDYRQGAGYEQYF. The CDR3 DNA is TGTGCCAGTAGTATAGACTACCGACAGGGGGCTGGCTACGAGCAGTACTTC.

The chain is built from TRBV6-4 and TRBJ1-2; D might be TRBD1 (6 bases). Germline assignment: CDR1 MRHNA and CDR2 SNTAGT. The ends were cut back, 4 bases at V and 4 bases at J, with 13 bases in the middle. The CDR3 contains 14 residues. Here the CDR3 DNA reads TGTGCCAGCAGTGCTGGGGCAGGGGCCTATGGCTACACCTTC. Residues: CASSAGAGAYGYTF.

V gene TRBV5-5 combines with J gene TRBJ1-1; D unclear. Between the trimmed V and J ends, which lost 1 base and 0 bases, there was a span of 4 bases. Germline V gives CDR1 SGHKS, CDR2 YYEKEE (reference sequence). The CDR3 consists of 13 residues. CDR3 amino acids: CASSLYMNTEAFF. In nucleotides, the CDR3 is TGTGCCAGCAGCTTGTATATGAACACTGAAGCTTTCTTT.

This chain uses TRBV27 with TRBJ2-1; a possible D gene is TRBD1 (6 bases). V lost 4 bases to trimming and J lost 10 bases, with 14 bases between them. Germline-derived CDR1 and CDR2 are MNHEY and SMNVEV (reference sequence). The CDR3 totals 13 residues. The CDR3 DNA follows: TGTGCCAGCAGTTCCGAGGGGGTAGGCGAGCAGTTCTTC. Translating gives CASSSEGVGEQFF.

This clone was counted a few times. The gene calls are TRBV6-6 and TRBJ1-6; 9 bases fit TRBD1. V was clipped by 5 bases and J by 7 bases; unmatched bases: 3. Germline V CDR1 and CDR2: MNHNY, SVGAGI (reference sequence). CDR3 length: 14 amino acids. The CDR3 sequence is CASSRDRGNSPLHF. The CDR3 DNA sequence: TGTGCCAGCAGTCGTGACAGGGGGAATTCACCCCTCCACTTT.

The CDR3 protein is CASSQEGLAGDNVLTF. CDR3 DNA sequence: TGCGCCAGCAGCCAGGAGGGACTAGCGGGAGACAACGTCCTGACTTTC. The chain is built from TRBV4-3 and TRBJ2-6, with 14 nucleotides matching TRBD2. The CDR3 has 16 residues. Trimming removed 3 bases from V and 9 bases from J; junction bases left unmatched: 4. Germline values: CDR1 LGHNA, CDR2 YSLEER.

V and J are TRBV19 and TRBJ2-7, with 9 bases fitting TRBD1. V trimming: 5 bases; J trimming: 6 bases; junction bases outside the gene matches: 8. The length of the CDR3 is 14 residues. Germline V gene lookup returns CDR1 LNHDA and CDR2 SQIVND (reference sequence). In nucleotides, the CDR3 is TGTGCCAGTAGTCCGGGACAGGGCCTTACCGAGCAGTACTTC. Translated, it gives CASSPGQGLTEQYF.